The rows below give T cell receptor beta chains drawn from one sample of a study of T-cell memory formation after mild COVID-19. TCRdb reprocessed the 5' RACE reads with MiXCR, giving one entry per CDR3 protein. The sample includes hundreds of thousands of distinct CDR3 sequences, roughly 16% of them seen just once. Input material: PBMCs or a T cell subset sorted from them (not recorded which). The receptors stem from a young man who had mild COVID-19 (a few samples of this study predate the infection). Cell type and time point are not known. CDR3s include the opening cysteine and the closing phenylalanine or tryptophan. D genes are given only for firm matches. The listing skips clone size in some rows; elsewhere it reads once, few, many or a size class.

CDR3 protein: CASSHTGDEQFF
CDR3 DNA: TGTGCCAGCAGTCATACAGGGGATGAGCAGTTCTTC
CDR3 length: 12
J gene: TRBJ2-1
clone size: few
D gene: TRBD1
V gene: TRBV7-9

CDR3 protein: CATSDLRRGVTDTQYF
CDR3 DNA: TGTGCCACCAGTGATTTGCGGCGGGGGGTTACAGATACGCAGTATTTT
CDR3 length: 16
J gene: TRBJ2-3
clone size: many
D gene: TRBD2
V gene: TRBV24-1

CDR3 protein: CAGPPAPRNNEQFF
CDR3 DNA: TGTGCCGGCCCTCCGGCCCCTCGGAATAATGAGCAGTTCTTC
CDR3 length: 14
J gene: TRBJ2-1
clone size: NA
D gene: NA
V gene: TRBV21-1

CDR3 protein: CASSSPYTDTQYF
CDR3 DNA: TGTGCCAGCAGCTCGCCGTACACAGATACGCAGTATTTT
CDR3 length: 13
J gene: TRBJ2-3
clone size: NA
D gene: NA
V gene: TRBV7-3

CDR3 protein: CASSYSAGNQPQHF
CDR3 DNA: TGTGCCAGCAGTTACTCGGCCGGCAATCAGCCCCAGCATTTT
CDR3 length: 14
J gene: TRBJ1-5
clone size: few
D gene: NA
V gene: TRBV6-2/TRBV6-3

CDR3 protein: CASSPPAGEEGYTF
CDR3 DNA: TGTGCCAGCAGCCCCCCCGCGGGGGAGGAGGGCTACACCTTC
CDR3 length: 14
J gene: TRBJ1-2
clone size: many
D gene: NA
V gene: TRBV28

CDR3 protein: CASSWIGQGNTEAFF
CDR3 DNA: TGTGCCAGCAGCTGGATTGGACAGGGAAACACTGAAGCTTTCTTT
CDR3 length: 15
J gene: TRBJ1-1
clone size: few
D gene: TRBD1
V gene: TRBV11-1

CDR3 protein: CAAGRDTQYF
CDR3 DNA: TGTGCCGCGGGGAGGGATACGCAGTATTTT
CDR3 length: 10
J gene: TRBJ2-3
clone size: few
D gene: NA
V gene: TRBV25-1

CDR3 protein: CASSLNLRSGNTIYF
CDR3 DNA: TGTGCCAGCAGCTTAAACCTTCGCTCTGGAAACACCATATATTTT
CDR3 length: 15
J gene: TRBJ1-3
clone size: few
D gene: NA
V gene: TRBV7-9

CDR3 protein: CASSLGEGQETQYF
CDR3 DNA: TGTGCCAGCAGCTTAGGAGAGGGGCAAGAGACCCAGTACTTC
CDR3 length: 14
J gene: TRBJ2-5
clone size: few
D gene: NA
V gene: TRBV7-9

CDR3 protein: CASSLNSHQPQHF
CDR3 DNA: TGTGCCAGCAGTTTGAACAGCCATCAGCCCCAGCATTTT
CDR3 length: 13
J gene: TRBJ1-5
clone size: NA
D gene: NA
V gene: TRBV12-3/TRBV12-4

CDR3 protein: CATSVPVTGELFF
CDR3 DNA: TGTGCCACCAGTGTTCCCGTAACCGGGGAGCTGTTTTTT
CDR3 length: 13
J gene: TRBJ2-2
clone size: few
D gene: NA
V gene: TRBV24-1

CDR3 protein: CASSYGLAGRQYF
CDR3 DNA: TGTGCCAGCAGTTACGGTCTAGCGGGCCGCCAGTACTTC
CDR3 length: 13
J gene: TRBJ2-5
clone size: few
D gene: TRBD2
V gene: TRBV6-5

CDR3 protein: CASNKSVDRTNEKLFF
CDR3 DNA: TGCGCCAGCAATAAATCGGTGGACCGAACTAATGAAAAACTGTTTTTT
CDR3 length: 16
J gene: TRBJ1-4
clone size: few
D gene: NA
V gene: TRBV5-1

CDR3 protein: CASSQDLGGGYGYTF
CDR3 DNA: TGCGCCAGCAGCCAAGATTTGGGCGGCGGGTATGGCTACACCTTC
CDR3 length: 15
J gene: TRBJ1-2
clone size: NA
D gene: NA
V gene: TRBV4-3

CDR3 protein: CASSLTSHEQFF
CDR3 DNA: TGTGCCAGCAGCTTGACTAGCCATGAGCAGTTCTTC
CDR3 length: 12
J gene: TRBJ2-1
clone size: many
D gene: TRBD2
V gene: TRBV7-2

CDR3 protein: CASSDSGTGSGGYTF
CDR3 DNA: TGTGCCAGCAGTGACTCGGGAACAGGGTCTGGGGGCTACACCTTC
CDR3 length: 15
J gene: TRBJ1-2
clone size: NA
D gene: NA
V gene: TRBV6-4

CDR3 protein: CASSLRVIGELFF
CDR3 DNA: TGTGCCAGCAGTTTGAGGGTGATCGGGGAGCTGTTTTTT
CDR3 length: 13
J gene: TRBJ2-2
clone size: few
D gene: NA
V gene: TRBV27

CDR3 protein: CASSQDDGAEQFF
CDR3 DNA: TGCGCCAGCAGCCAAGATGATGGGGCTGAGCAGTTCTTC
CDR3 length: 13
J gene: TRBJ2-1
clone size: NA
D gene: NA
V gene: TRBV4-3

CDR3 protein: CASSQFLGSNQPQHF
CDR3 DNA: TGCGCCAGCAGCCAATTTCTTGGTAGCAATCAGCCCCAGCATTTT
CDR3 length: 15
J gene: TRBJ1-5
clone size: few
D gene: NA
V gene: TRBV4-1

CDR3 protein: CASSTTGTEETQYF
CDR3 DNA: TGTGCCAGCAGTACAACCGGGACGGAAGAGACCCAGTACTTC
CDR3 length: 14
J gene: TRBJ2-5
clone size: NA
D gene: NA
V gene: TRBV9

CDR3 protein: CSAKGGQHQPQHF
CDR3 DNA: TGCAGTGCTAAGGGCGGACAACATCAGCCCCAGCATTTT
CDR3 length: 13
J gene: TRBJ1-5
clone size: few
D gene: NA
V gene: TRBV20-1

CDR3 protein: CATSRVRGAVETQYF
CDR3 DNA: TGTGCCACCAGCAGAGTTAGGGGGGCTGTAGAGACCCAGTACTTC
CDR3 length: 15
J gene: TRBJ2-5
clone size: NA
D gene: NA
V gene: TRBV15

CDR3 protein: CASSLYAGGDRGYGYTF
CDR3 DNA: TGTGCCAGCAGTTTATACGCCGGCGGGGACAGGGGTTATGGCTACACCTTC
CDR3 length: 17
J gene: TRBJ1-2
clone size: few
D gene: TRBD1
V gene: TRBV27

CDR3 protein: CASSLGQGAFEKLFF
CDR3 DNA: TGTGCCAGCAGCTTGGGACAGGGGGCTTTTGAAAAACTGTTTTTT
CDR3 length: 15
J gene: TRBJ1-4
clone size: few
D gene: TRBD1
V gene: TRBV7-2

CDR3 protein: CASSYSYGGSGQPQHF
CDR3 DNA: TGTGCCAGCAGTTACTCGTATGGGGGGTCAGGTCAGCCCCAGCATTTT
CDR3 length: 16
J gene: TRBJ1-5
clone size: NA
D gene: NA
V gene: TRBV6-5

CDR3 protein: CASSQEWPSNSEEETQYF
CDR3 DNA: TGCGCCAGCAGCCAAGAATGGCCGTCTAACTCCGAGGAAGAGACCCAGTACTTC
CDR3 length: 18
J gene: TRBJ2-5
clone size: NA
D gene: NA
V gene: TRBV4-3

CDR3 protein: CASSPRQGARADTQYF
CDR3 DNA: TGTGCCAGCTCACCCCGACAGGGGGCGCGTGCAGATACGCAGTATTTT
CDR3 length: 16
J gene: TRBJ2-3
clone size: NA
D gene: TRBD1
V gene: TRBV18

CDR3 protein: CASSLNGEYNEQFF
CDR3 DNA: TGTGCCAGCAGTTTAAACGGGGAGTACAATGAGCAGTTCTTC
CDR3 length: 14
J gene: TRBJ2-1
clone size: NA
D gene: NA
V gene: TRBV12-3/TRBV12-4

CDR3 protein: CASSPRQAEVSYGYTF
CDR3 DNA: TGTGCCAGCAGTCCCCGACAGGCCGAGGTGTCCTATGGCTACACCTTC
CDR3 length: 16
J gene: TRBJ1-2
clone size: NA
D gene: NA
V gene: TRBV12-3/TRBV12-4

CDR3 protein: CASSQDGGLFNTGELFF
CDR3 DNA: TGCGCCAGCAGCCAAGATGGAGGATTGTTCAACACCGGGGAGCTGTTTTTT
CDR3 length: 17
J gene: TRBJ2-2
clone size: few
D gene: NA
V gene: TRBV4-1

CDR3 protein: CAISDSYGYEQYF
CDR3 DNA: TGTGCCATCAGCGACAGCTACGGCTACGAGCAGTACTTC
CDR3 length: 13
J gene: TRBJ2-7
clone size: NA
D gene: NA
V gene: TRBV10-3

CDR3 protein: CASSELHLTTDTQYF
CDR3 DNA: TGTGCCAGCAGTGAGCTTCATCTTACCACAGATACGCAGTATTTT
CDR3 length: 15
J gene: TRBJ2-3
clone size: NA
D gene: NA
V gene: TRBV6-1

CDR3 protein: CASSPFGDEQYF
CDR3 DNA: TGTGCCAGCAGCCCCTTTGGGGACGAGCAGTACTTC
CDR3 length: 12
J gene: TRBJ2-7
clone size: many
D gene: NA
V gene: TRBV7-2

CDR3 protein: CASSLPGGSEQYF
CDR3 DNA: TGCGCCAGCAGCTTGCCAGGGGGTAGCGAGCAGTACTTC
CDR3 length: 13
J gene: TRBJ2-7
clone size: NA
D gene: TRBD1
V gene: TRBV5-1

CDR3 protein: CASSLNTGLETQYF
CDR3 DNA: TGTGCCAGCAGTTTAAATACGGGTTTGGAGACCCAGTACTTC
CDR3 length: 14
J gene: TRBJ2-5
clone size: NA
D gene: NA
V gene: TRBV12-3/TRBV12-4

CDR3 protein: CASSFGASGNTIYF
CDR3 DNA: TGTGCCAGCAGCTTCGGGGCATCTGGAAACACCATATATTTT
CDR3 length: 14
J gene: TRBJ1-3
clone size: NA
D gene: NA
V gene: TRBV7-2

CDR3 protein: CASSLEQPHNEQFF
CDR3 DNA: TGCGCCAGCAGCTTGGAGCAGCCGCACAATGAGCAGTTCTTC
CDR3 length: 14
J gene: TRBJ2-1
clone size: NA
D gene: NA
V gene: TRBV5-1

CDR3 protein: CAISGSGSTDTQYF
CDR3 DNA: TGTGCCATCAGTGGTAGCGGAAGCACAGATACGCAGTATTTT
CDR3 length: 14
J gene: TRBJ2-3
clone size: NA
D gene: NA
V gene: TRBV10-3

CDR3 protein: CASNSGYTQYF
CDR3 DNA: TGTGCCAGCAACTCCGGGTATACGCAGTATTTT
CDR3 length: 11
J gene: TRBJ2-3
clone size: NA
D gene: NA
V gene: TRBV28

CDR3 protein: CASSFEGNTEAFF
CDR3 DNA: TGTGCCAGCAGCTTCGAGGGGAACACTGAAGCTTTCTTT
CDR3 length: 13
J gene: TRBJ1-1
clone size: NA
D gene: NA
V gene: TRBV7-9

CDR3 protein: CASSMGTATDTQYF
CDR3 DNA: TGTGCCAGTAGCATGGGGACAGCGACAGATACGCAGTATTTT
CDR3 length: 14
J gene: TRBJ2-3
clone size: NA
D gene: TRBD1
V gene: TRBV19

CDR3 protein: CASTLDGNSPLHF
CDR3 DNA: TGTGCCAGCACCCTAGACGGAAATTCACCCCTCCACTTT
CDR3 length: 13
J gene: TRBJ1-6
clone size: many
D gene: NA
V gene: TRBV7-2

CDR3 protein: CASSQELQGDNQPQHF
CDR3 DNA: TGCGCCAGCAGCCAAGAACTGCAGGGGGACAATCAGCCCCAGCATTTT
CDR3 length: 16
J gene: TRBJ1-5
clone size: NA
D gene: TRBD1
V gene: TRBV4-1

CDR3 protein: CASSYATEAFF
CDR3 DNA: TGTGCCAGCAGTTACGCCACTGAAGCTTTCTTT
CDR3 length: 11
J gene: TRBJ1-1
clone size: few
D gene: NA
V gene: TRBV6-6